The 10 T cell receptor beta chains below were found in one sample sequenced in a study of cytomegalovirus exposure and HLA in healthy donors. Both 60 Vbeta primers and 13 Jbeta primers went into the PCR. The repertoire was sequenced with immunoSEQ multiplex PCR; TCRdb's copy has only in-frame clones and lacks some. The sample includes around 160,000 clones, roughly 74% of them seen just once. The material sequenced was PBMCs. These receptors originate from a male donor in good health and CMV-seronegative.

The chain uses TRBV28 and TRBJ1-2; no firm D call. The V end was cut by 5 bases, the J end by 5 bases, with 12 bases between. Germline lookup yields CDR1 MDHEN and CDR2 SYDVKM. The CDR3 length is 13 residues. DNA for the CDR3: TGTGCCAGCAGTGTACTGGGCGCGTATGGCTACACCTTC. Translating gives CASSVLGAYGYTF.

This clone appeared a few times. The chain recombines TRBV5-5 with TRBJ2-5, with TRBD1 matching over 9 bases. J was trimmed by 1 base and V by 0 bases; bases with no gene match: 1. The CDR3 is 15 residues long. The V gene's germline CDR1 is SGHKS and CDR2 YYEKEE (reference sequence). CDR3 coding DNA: TGTGCCAGCAGCTTGGAGGGACAGGGCCAAGAGACCCAGTACTTC. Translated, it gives CASSLEGQGQETQYF.

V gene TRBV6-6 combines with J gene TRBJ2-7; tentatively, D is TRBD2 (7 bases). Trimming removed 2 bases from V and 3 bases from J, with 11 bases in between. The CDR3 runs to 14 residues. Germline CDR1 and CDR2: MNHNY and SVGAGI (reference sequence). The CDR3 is CASSYAGALYEQYF. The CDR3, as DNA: TGTGCCAGCAGTTACGCGGGGGCCCTCTACGAGCAGTACTTC.

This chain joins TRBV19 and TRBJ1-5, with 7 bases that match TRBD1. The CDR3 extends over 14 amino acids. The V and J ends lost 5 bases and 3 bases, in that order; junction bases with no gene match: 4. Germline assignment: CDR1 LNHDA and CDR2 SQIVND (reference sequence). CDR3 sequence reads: CASSSGTANQPQHF. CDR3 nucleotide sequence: TGTGCCAGTAGTTCCGGGACAGCCAATCAGCCCCAGCATTTT.

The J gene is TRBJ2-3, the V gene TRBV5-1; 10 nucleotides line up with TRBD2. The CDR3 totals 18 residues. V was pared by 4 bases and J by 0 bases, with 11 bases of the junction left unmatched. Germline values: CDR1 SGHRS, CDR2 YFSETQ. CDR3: CASSKGAGGDTSTDTQYF. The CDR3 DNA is TGCGCCAGCAGCAAAGGAGCGGGGGGGGACACTAGCACAGATACGCAGTATTTT.

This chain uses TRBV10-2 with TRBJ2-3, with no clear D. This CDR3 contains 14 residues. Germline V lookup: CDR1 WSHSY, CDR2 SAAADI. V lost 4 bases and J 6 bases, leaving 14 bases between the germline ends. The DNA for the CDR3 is TGCGCCAGCAGTGCGTCCAATATTCGGGATACGCAGTATTTT. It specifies CASSASNIRDTQYF.

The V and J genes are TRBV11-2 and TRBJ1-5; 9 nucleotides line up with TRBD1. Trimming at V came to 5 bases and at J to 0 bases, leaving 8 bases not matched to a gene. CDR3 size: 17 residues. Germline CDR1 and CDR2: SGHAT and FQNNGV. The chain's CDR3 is CASSPGTGPYSNQPQHF. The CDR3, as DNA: TGTGCCAGCAGCCCCGGGACAGGGCCTTATAGCAATCAGCCCCAGCATTTT.

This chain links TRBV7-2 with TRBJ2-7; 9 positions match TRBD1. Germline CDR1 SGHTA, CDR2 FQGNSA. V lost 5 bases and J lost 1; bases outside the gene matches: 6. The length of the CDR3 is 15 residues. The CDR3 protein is CASSRPGQGSYEQYF. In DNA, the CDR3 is TGTGCCAGCAGCCGACCGGGACAGGGATCCTACGAGCAGTACTTC.

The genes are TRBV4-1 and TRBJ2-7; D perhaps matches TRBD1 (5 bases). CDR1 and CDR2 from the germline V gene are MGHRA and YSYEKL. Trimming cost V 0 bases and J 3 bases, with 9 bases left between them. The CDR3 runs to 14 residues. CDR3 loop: CASSQEGRDYEQYF. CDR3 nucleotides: TGCGCCAGCAGCCAAGAAGGCAGGGACTACGAGCAGTACTTC.

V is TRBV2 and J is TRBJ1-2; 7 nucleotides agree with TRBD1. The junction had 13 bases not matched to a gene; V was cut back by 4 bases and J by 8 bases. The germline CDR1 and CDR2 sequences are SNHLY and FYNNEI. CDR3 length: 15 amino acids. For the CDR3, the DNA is TGTGCCAGCAGTGGACGGGACAGAGGAATGGGGGGCTACACCTTC. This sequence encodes CASSGRDRGMGGYTF.